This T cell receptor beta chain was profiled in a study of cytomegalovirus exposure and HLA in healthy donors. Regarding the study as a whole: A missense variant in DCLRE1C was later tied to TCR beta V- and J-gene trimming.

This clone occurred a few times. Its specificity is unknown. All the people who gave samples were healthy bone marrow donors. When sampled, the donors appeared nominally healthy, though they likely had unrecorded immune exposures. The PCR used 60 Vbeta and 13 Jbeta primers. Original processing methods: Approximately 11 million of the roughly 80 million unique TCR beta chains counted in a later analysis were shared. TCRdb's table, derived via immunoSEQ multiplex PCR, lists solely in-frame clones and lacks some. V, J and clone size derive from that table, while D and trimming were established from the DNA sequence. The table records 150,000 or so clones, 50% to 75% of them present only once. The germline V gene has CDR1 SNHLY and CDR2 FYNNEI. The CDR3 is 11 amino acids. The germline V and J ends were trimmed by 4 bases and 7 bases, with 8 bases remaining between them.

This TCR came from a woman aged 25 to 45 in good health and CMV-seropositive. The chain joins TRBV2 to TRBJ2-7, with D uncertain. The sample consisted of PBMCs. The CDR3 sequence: CASSVHREQYF. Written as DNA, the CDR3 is TGTGCCAGCAGTGTACACAGAGAGCAGTACTTC.